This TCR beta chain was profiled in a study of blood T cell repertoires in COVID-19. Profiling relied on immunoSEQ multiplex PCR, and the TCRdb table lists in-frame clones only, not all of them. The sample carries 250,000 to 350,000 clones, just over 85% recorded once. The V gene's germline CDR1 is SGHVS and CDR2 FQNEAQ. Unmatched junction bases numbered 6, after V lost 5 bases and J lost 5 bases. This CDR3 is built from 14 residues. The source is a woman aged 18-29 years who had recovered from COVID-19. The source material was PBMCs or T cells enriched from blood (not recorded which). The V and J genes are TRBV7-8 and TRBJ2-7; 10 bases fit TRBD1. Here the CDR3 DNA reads TGTGCCAGCAGCACCGGACAGGGGGGCGACGAGCAGTACTTC. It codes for CASSTGQGGDEQYF. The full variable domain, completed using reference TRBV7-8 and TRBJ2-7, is GAGVSQSPRYKVAKRGQDVALRCDPISGHVSLFWYQQALGQGPEFLTYFQNEAQLDKSGLPSDRFFAERPEGSVSTLKIQRTQQEDSAVYLCASSTGQGGDEQYFGPGTRLTVT.